This T cell receptor beta chain emerged from a study of blood T cell repertoires in COVID-19. Resolution of symptoms, clearance, or two negative PCRs was present in recovered Cohort 3 donors. Under the authors' procedure: Reference gene primer amplification gave estimated nucleated cell counts. Sequencing was performed with immunoSEQ multiplex PCR; in TCRdb, only in-frame clones are kept and a portion is missing. V and J calls and clone size follow that table, whereas D and trimming were derived from the DNA. The sample lists 150,000 to 200,000 clones; 75% to 90% were seen once. This CDR3 is 14 amino acids long. Germline CDR1 and CDR2: SGHNT and YENEEA. The V end lost 5 bases, the J end lost 2 bases, and 13 bases lay between the germline ends.

The chain recombines TRBV11-3 with TRBJ2-7; possibly TRBD1 for D (6 bases). The sample taken for sequencing was PBMCs or T cells enriched from blood (not recorded which). This TCR derives from a woman aged 55-69 years who had recovered from COVID-19. The chain's CDR3 is CASSPHRETYEQYF. CDR3 sequence (DNA): TGTGCCAGCAGCCCCCACAGGGAAACCTACGAGCAGTACTTC.